The rows below give T cell receptor beta chains drawn from one sample of a study of blood T cell repertoires in COVID-19. Data came from immunoSEQ multiplex PCR; TCRdb stores just in-frame clones and leaves some out. The top ten hold less than 7% of the sample, which has tens of thousands of clones, 78% seen once. The sample taken for sequencing was peripheral blood. These receptors were obtained from a man aged 65 to 79 with COVID-19, enrolled during active disease. The CDR3 runs from the conserved cysteine through the conserved F or W. D genes are given only for firm matches. A row's size may be missing; if present it is once, few, many or a size class.

CDR3aa	CDR3nt	j_gene	d_gene	v_gene	abundance
CASSLWAGANEKLFF	TGCGCCAGCAGCTTGTGGGCAGGGGCTAATGAAAAACTGTTTTTT	TRBJ1-4	.	TRBV5-1	.
CASSQLSGLTEAFF	TGTGCCAGCAGCCAATTGTCAGGGTTGACTGAAGCTTTCTTT	TRBJ1-1	.	TRBV3-1/TRBV3-2	many
CASSPGTSGMAYF	TGTGCCAGCAGTCCTGGGACTAGCGGGATGGCGTACTTC	TRBJ2-7	TRBD2	TRBV6-6	.
CSGQGAQKLFF	TGCAGTGGTCAGGGGGCGCAGAAACTGTTTTTT	TRBJ1-4	TRBD1	TRBV20-1	.
CASSPDRGHIDTQYF	TGTGCCAGCAGCCCGGACAGGGGGCATATAGATACGCAGTATTTT	TRBJ2-3	TRBD1	TRBV28	.
CASSRGGYSGNTIYF	TGTGCCAGCAGCCGCGGCGGGTACTCTGGAAACACCATATATTTT	TRBJ1-3	.	TRBV7-2	.
CASSRPAGAGQETQYF	TGTGCCAGCAGCCGCCCGGCGGGAGCTGGACAAGAGACCCAGTACTTC	TRBJ2-5	TRBD2	TRBV9	once
CASSLAGNEQFF	TGTGCCAGCAGTTTGGCGGGAAATGAGCAGTTCTTC	TRBJ2-1	.	TRBV12-3/TRBV12-4	.
CASSESSGQTTNTGELFF	TGTGCCAGCTCTGAAAGCTCGGGACAGACTACGAACACCGGGGAGCTGTTTTTT	TRBJ2-2	TRBD1	TRBV25-1	.
CASSSLAKNIQYF	TGTGCCAGCAGTTCCTTAGCCAAAAACATTCAGTACTTC	TRBJ2-4	.	TRBV27	.
CASSYRPGGAGDEQFF	TGTGCCAGCAGTTACCGACCGGGGGGGGCGGGCGATGAGCAGTTCTTC	TRBJ2-1	TRBD2	TRBV6-5	.
CASSPDRGMLETQYF	TGTGCCAGCAGCCCGGACAGGGGGATGTTGGAGACCCAGTACTTC	TRBJ2-5	TRBD1	TRBV9	.
CASSQGTNPTSGNTIYF	TGCGCCAGCAGCCAAGGAACCAACCCTACCTCTGGAAACACCATATATTTT	TRBJ1-3	.	TRBV4-3	.
CASSLVQGKKAFF	TGTGCCAGCAGCTTAGTGCAGGGAAAGAAAGCTTTCTTT	TRBJ1-1	.	TRBV13	.
CASSLRPRGTGGRNEQFF	TGTGCCAGCAGCTTAAGACCTCGCGGGACAGGGGGCCGCAATGAGCAGTTCTTC	TRBJ2-1	TRBD1	TRBV7-3	.
CASSKFREGTGAGYGYTF	TGTGCCAGCAGCAAATTCCGTGAGGGGACAGGGGCCGGCTATGGCTACACCTTC	TRBJ1-2	.	TRBV21-1	.
CATSRDFGGNTIYF	TGTGCCACCAGCAGGGACTTTGGAGGAAACACCATATATTTT	TRBJ1-3	.	TRBV15	.
CASSVPGQGVRETQYF	TGTGCCAGTAGTGTCCCGGGACAGGGGGTTCGGGAGACCCAGTACTTC	TRBJ2-5	TRBD1	TRBV19	.
CATSDPDGRGDEQFF	TGTGCCACCAGTGATCCGGACGGGCGCGGGGATGAGCAGTTCTTC	TRBJ2-1	.	TRBV24-1	.
CASRTTLAGDTEQFF	TGCGCCAGCAGGACGACACTAGCGGGAGATACTGAGCAGTTCTTC	TRBJ2-1	TRBD2	TRBV5-1	.
CASSQVSRGSGNTIYF	TGTGCCAGCAGCCAAGTTTCCAGGGGGAGTGGAAACACCATATATTTT	TRBJ1-3	TRBD1	TRBV4-2	.
CASSLREDVRTGELFF	TGTGCCAGCAGCTTAAGGGAGGATGTTCGCACCGGGGAGCTGTTTTTT	TRBJ2-2	.	TRBV7-8	.
CASSRGLAETGELFF	TGTGCCAGCAGCCGGGGACTAGCGGAAACCGGGGAGCTGTTTTTT	TRBJ2-2	TRBD2	TRBV6-6	.
CASSTRTSGRYEQYF	TGTGCCAGCAGTACCAGGACTAGCGGGAGGTACGAGCAGTACTTC	TRBJ2-7	TRBD2	TRBV28	.
CASSRRFWDTEAFF	TGTGCCAGCAGCCGGAGATTTTGGGACACTGAAGCTTTCTTT	TRBJ1-1	.	TRBV7-2	.
CASSWTGNYGYTF	TGTGCCAGCAGCTGGACAGGGAACTATGGCTACACCTTC	TRBJ1-2	TRBD1	TRBV7-9	medium-sized
CAISESASGGYEQYF	TGTGCCATCAGTGAGTCGGCTTCCGGAGGCTACGAGCAGTACTTC	TRBJ2-7	.	TRBV10-3	.
CASSPPGPGRIEAFF	TGTGCCAGCTCACCACCGGGTCCAGGGCGGATTGAAGCTTTCTTT	TRBJ1-1	.	TRBV18	.
CASSLKTSHETQYF	TGCGCCAGCAGCTTAAAGACTAGCCATGAGACCCAGTACTTC	TRBJ2-5	TRBD2	TRBV5-1	.
CASSFGRGMNQPQHF	TGTGCCAGCAGCTTTGGCAGGGGGATGAATCAGCCCCAGCATTTT	TRBJ1-5	TRBD1	TRBV7-2	few
CASSPDRSALYNEQFF	TGCGCCAGCAGCCCGGACAGGTCAGCTCTCTACAATGAGCAGTTCTTC	TRBJ2-1	TRBD1	TRBV5-1	.
CAWSAGRGGNQPQHF	TGTGCCTGGAGTGCCGGGAGGGGCGGCAATCAGCCCCAGCATTTT	TRBJ1-5	.	TRBV30	.
CASSAAGQTNTGELFF	TGTGCCAGCAGCGCGGCGGGACAGACGAACACCGGGGAGCTGTTTTTT	TRBJ2-2	.	TRBV11-2	.